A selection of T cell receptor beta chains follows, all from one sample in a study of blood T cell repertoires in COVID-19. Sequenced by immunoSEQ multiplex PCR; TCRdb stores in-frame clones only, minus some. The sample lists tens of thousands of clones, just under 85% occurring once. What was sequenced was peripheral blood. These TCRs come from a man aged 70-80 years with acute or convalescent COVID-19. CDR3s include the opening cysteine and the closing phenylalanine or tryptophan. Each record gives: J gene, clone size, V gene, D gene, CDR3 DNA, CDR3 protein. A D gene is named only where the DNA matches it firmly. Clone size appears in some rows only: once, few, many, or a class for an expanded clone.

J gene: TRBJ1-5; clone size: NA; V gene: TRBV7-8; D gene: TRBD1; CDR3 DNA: TGTGCCAGCAGCCACCTGACAGGGGGCTTTCAGCCCCAGCATTTT; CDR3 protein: CASSHLTGGFQPQHF
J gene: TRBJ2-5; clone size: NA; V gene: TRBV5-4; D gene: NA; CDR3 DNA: TGTGCCAGCAGCTTACGGGGGAGACCTCAAGAGACCCAGTACTTC; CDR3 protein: CASSLRGRPQETQYF
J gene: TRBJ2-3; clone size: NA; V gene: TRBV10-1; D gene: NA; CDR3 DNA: TGCGCCAGCAGTGAGCATGTAGGGGGTGATACGCAGTATTTT; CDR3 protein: CASSEHVGGDTQYF
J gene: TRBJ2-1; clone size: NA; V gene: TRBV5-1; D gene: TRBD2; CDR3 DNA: TGCGCCAGCAGCTTGGAGGTAGCGGGGGGCCTGGGAAATGAGCAGTTCTTC; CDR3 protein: CASSLEVAGGLGNEQFF
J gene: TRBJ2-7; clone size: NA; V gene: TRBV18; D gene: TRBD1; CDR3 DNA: TGTGCCAGCTCACCCCCCGGGACAGCGACATTCGACGAGCAGTACTTC; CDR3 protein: CASSPPGTATFDEQYF
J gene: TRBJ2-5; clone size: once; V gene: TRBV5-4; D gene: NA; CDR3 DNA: TGTGCCAGCAGCTTGGGGACAGCCCAAGAGACCCAGTACTTC; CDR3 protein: CASSLGTAQETQYF
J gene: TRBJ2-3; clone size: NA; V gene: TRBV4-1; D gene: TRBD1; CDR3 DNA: TGCGCCAGCAGGAGGGGGGACAGGGGATTCACAGATACGCAGTATTTT; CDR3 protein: CASRRGDRGFTDTQYF
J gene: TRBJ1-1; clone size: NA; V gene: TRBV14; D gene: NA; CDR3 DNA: TGTGCCAGCAGCCTAGACTGGAACACTGAAGCTTTCTTT; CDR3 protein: CASSLDWNTEAFF
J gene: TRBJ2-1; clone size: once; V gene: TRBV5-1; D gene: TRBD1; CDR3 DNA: TGCGCCAGCAGCTTGGTTCGGCAGGGGGCTTCAATAGATTCCTACAATGAGCAGTTCTTC; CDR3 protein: CASSLVRQGASIDSYNEQFF
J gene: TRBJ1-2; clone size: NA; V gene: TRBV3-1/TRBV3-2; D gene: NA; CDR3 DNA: TGTGCCAGCAGCCCAAGCGGGACGCTCCAATATGGCTACACCTTC; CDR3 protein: CASSPSGTLQYGYTF
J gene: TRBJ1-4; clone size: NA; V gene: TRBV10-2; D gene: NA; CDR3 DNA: TGCGCCAGCAGTCGGACACTAATTAATGAAAAACTGTTTTTT; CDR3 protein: CASSRTLINEKLFF
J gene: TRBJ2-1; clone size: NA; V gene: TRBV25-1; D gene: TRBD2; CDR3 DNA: TGTGCCAGCAGTCAAGCGGGGGGTGGCAATGAGCAGTTCTTC; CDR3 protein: CASSQAGGGNEQFF
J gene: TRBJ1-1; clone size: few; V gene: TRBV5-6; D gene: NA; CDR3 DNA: TGTGCCAGCAGCTTGGTGGACAGCGGGAGCACTGAAGCTTTCTTT; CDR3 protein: CASSLVDSGSTEAFF
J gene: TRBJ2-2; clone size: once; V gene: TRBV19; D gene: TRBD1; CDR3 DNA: TGTGCCAGTAGTATAGACGACAGGGGGGGTCCCGGGGAGCTGTTTTTT; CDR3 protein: CASSIDDRGGPGELFF
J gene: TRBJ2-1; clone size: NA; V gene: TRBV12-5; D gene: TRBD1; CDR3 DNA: TGTGCTTGCTCCCCCCGGGACAGGTACAATGAGCAGTTCTTC; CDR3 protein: CACSPRDRYNEQFF
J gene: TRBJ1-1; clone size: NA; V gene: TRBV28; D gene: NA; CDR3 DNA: TGTGCCAGCCTCAGGGGGAACACTGAAGCTTTCTTT; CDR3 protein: CASLRGNTEAFF
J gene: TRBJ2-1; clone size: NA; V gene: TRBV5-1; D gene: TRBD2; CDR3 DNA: TGCGCCAGCAGCACGACTAGCGGGGGTTACGATGAGCAGTTCTTC; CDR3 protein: CASSTTSGGYDEQFF
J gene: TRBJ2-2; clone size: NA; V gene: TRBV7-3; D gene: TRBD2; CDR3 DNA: TGTGCCAGCAGCCCCCAAACTAGCGGGTCTACGCGGGAGCTGTTTTTT; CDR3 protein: CASSPQTSGSTRELFF
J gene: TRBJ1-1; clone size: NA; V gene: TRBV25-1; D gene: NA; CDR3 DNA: TGTGCCAGCATTCCCCCATCGTGGGCGGGGGACACTGAAGCTTTCTTT; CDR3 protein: CASIPPSWAGDTEAFF
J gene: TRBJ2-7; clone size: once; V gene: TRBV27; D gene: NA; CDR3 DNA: TGTGCCAGCAGTCTCCCGGGAACATCTTCCTACGAGCAGTACTTC; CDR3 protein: CASSLPGTSSYEQYF
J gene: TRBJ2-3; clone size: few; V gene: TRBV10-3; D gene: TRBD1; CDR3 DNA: TGTGCCATCAGTGGGGGACAGGGGGCGCCCTCCGGGAGCACAGATACGCAGTATTTT; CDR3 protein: CAISGGQGAPSGSTDTQYF
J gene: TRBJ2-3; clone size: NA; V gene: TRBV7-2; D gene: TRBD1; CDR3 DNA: TGTGCCAGCAGTCGGGACAGGGGTGCAGATACGCAGTATTTT; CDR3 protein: CASSRDRGADTQYF
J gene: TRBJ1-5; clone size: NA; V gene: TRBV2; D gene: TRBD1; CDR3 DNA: TGTGCCAGCACGGGGCAGGGGGGTTATCAGCCCCAGCATTTT; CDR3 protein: CASTGQGGYQPQHF
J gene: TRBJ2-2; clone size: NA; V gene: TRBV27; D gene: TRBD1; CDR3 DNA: TGTGCCAGCAGTTTCGGGACAGGTGGCACCGGGGAGCTGTTTTTT; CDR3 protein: CASSFGTGGTGELFF
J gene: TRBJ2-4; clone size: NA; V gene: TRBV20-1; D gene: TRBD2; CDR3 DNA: TGCAGTGCTAGTAATCCGGGAGGGGGGGCTAAAAACATTCAGTACTTC; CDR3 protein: CSASNPGGGAKNIQYF
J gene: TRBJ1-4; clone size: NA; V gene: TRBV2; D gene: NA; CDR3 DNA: TGTGCCAGCAGTGACCCGGGTCCGAATGAAAAACTGTTTTTT; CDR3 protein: CASSDPGPNEKLFF
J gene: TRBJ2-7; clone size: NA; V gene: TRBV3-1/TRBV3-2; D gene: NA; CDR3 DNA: TGTGCCAGCAGCCAATCCGCGAGCCGGGAGCAGTACTTC; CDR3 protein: CASSQSASREQYF
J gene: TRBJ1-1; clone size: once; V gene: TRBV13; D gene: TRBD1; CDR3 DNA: TGTGCCAGCAGCTCCCCTACAGGGGGCCACACTGAAGCTTTCTTT; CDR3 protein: CASSSPTGGHTEAFF
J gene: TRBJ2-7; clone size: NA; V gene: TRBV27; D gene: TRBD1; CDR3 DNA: TGTGCCAGCAGGCCGGACAGGGGATACGAGCAGTACTTC; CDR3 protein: CASRPDRGYEQYF
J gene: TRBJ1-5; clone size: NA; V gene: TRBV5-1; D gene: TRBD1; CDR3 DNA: TGCGCCAGCAGCTTTGACAGGGACAATCAGCCCCAGCATTTT; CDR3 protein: CASSFDRDNQPQHF
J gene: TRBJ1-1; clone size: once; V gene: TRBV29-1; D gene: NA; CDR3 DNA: TGCAGCGTATTCGGGAACACTGAAGCTTTCTTT; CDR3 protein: CSVFGNTEAFF
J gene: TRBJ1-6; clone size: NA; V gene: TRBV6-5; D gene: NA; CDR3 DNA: TGTGCCAGCAGTTTTGGGGGGGATGCTAATTCACCCCTCCACTTT; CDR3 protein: CASSFGGDANSPLHF
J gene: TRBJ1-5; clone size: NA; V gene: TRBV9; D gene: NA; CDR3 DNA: TGTGCCAGCAGCGTAGCGGGAGACCCCTACCAGCCCCAGCATTTT; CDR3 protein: CASSVAGDPYQPQHF
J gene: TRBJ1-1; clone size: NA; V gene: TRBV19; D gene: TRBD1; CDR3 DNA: TGTGCCAGTAGTATAGCCCCCTCCCGACAGGGAAAGAACACTGAAGCTTTCTTT; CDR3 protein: CASSIAPSRQGKNTEAFF
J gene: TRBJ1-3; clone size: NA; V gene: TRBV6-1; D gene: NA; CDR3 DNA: TGTGCCAGCAGTGAACGGGATGAACAGTACTCTGGAAACACCATATATTTT; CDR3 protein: CASSERDEQYSGNTIYF
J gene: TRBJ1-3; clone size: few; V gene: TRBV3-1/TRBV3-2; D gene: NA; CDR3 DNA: TGTGCCAGCAGCCCATCCTCTGGAAACACCATATATTTT; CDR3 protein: CASSPSSGNTIYF
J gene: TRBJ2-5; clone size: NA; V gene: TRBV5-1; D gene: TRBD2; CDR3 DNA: TGCGCCAGCAGATCGGGACTAGCGATCGAGACCCAGTACTTC; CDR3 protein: CASRSGLAIETQYF
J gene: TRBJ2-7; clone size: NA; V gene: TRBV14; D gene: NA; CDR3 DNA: TGTGCCAGCAGCCAACTCAGCTACGAGCAGTACTTC; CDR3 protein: CASSQLSYEQYF
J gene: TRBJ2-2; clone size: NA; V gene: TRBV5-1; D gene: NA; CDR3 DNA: TGCGCCAGCGAGGCCCAACCGCAGGGCCAAGCCGGGGAGCTGTTTTTT; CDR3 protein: CASEAQPQGQAGELFF
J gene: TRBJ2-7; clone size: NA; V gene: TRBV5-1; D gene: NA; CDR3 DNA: TGCGCCAGCAGCTTGTCTGCGGCCTACGAGCAGTACTTC; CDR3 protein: CASSLSAAYEQYF
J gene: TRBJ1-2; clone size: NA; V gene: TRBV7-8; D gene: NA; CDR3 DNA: TGTGCCAGCAGCTTGACAGATAACTATGGCTACACCTTC; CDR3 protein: CASSLTDNYGYTF
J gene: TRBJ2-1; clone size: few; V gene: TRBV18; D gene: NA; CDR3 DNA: TGTGCCAGCTCACCAAGTCGGACATACAATGAGCAGTTCTTC; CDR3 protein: CASSPSRTYNEQFF
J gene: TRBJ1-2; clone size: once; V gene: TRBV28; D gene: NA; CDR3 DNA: TGTGCCAGCCTCGGAGGGGAAACTAACTATGGCTACACCTTC; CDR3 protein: CASLGGETNYGYTF
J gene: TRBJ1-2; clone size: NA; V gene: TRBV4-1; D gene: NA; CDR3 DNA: TGCGCCAGCACGGGGACTGCGACAAGGTTTATGATAGGCTACACCTTC; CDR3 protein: CASTGTATRFMIGYTF
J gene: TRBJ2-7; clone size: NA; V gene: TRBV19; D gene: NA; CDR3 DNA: TGTGCCAGTAGTCTGGACAGCTCCTACGAGCAGTACTTC; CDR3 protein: CASSLDSSYEQYF
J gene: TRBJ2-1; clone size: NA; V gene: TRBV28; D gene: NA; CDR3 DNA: TGTGCCAGCAGTCGCAGGGGGGCCCCCAATGAGCAGTTCTTC; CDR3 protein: CASSRRGAPNEQFF